Included here is one T cell receptor delta chain sequence, with context. Its antigen remains unknown. This sequence is one base from a far larger clone and is likely a read error. Other DNA variants within this sample encode the same CDR3. TRG and TRD sequences were obtained from every sorted gammadelta sample. TCRdb applied CATT to the multiplex PCR reads for clone calling. The sample includes roughly 93,000 delta-chain clones, around 1.4% of them seen just once. In germline, CDR1 is TVYSNPD, CDR2 GDNSRS (reference sequence). This CDR3 spans 23 amino acids. This record comes from a study of γδ T cells in repeated Plasmodium falciparum infection. Study information: Malian children with intense seasonal malaria exposure were compared with matched Australian children.

Bulk repertoires came from Vgamma9/Vdelta2+ or Vdelta2-negative gammadelta T cells flow-sorted from PBMC. Study-wide points: The Malian cohort came from a small rural village of predominantly one ethnic group.

The receptor comes from a pool of human donors (malaria-infected and uninfected, not separated). The genes are TRDV3 and TRDJ1, with TRDD3 identical over 12 bases. The specimen sequenced was gamma-delta T cells from blood. The CDR3 coding sequence is TGTGCCTTTATCTACCCACGGCCAAAATTACTAACTGGGGGATACATCCCCTCCGATAAACTCATCTTC. Protein: CAFIYPRPKLLTGGYIPSDKLIF.